One and the same sample provided the 3 T cell receptor beta chains below, sequenced in a study of OX40 agonist ivuxolimab in advanced cancers. Measured with immunoSEQ multiplex PCR; TCRdb has only the in-frame clones, and not every one. Found here are approximately 80,000 clones, approximately 85% of them singletons; the top ten hold around 3.5%. The sample in question was CD4+ or CD8+ T cells sorted from blood, obtained in a trial of the OX40 agonist ivuxolimab. The receptor set was obtained from an adult with an advanced solid tumor such as melanoma, head and neck, liver or kidney cancer.

The V gene is TRBV5-1, the J gene TRBJ2-7; 9 bases are shared with TRBD1. Looked up from germline, CDR1 is SGHRS and CDR2 is YFSETQ. Unmatched junction bases numbered 6, after V lost 2 bases and J lost 6 bases. This CDR3 has 14 amino acids. The CDR3: CASSFLQGASEQYF. Written as DNA, the CDR3 is TGCGCCAGCAGCTTTTTACAGGGGGCCTCCGAGCAGTACTTC.

This sequence joins TRBV4-1 and TRBJ2-7; possibly TRBD1 for D (5 bases). Per germline, CDR1 MGHRA and CDR2 YSYEKL. This CDR3 region has 15 residues. V dropped 0 bases and J dropped 3 bases, with 12 bases sitting between them. The CDR3 loop is CASSQDKPGNYEQYF. CDR3 bases: TGCGCCAGCAGCCAAGATAAGCCAGGGAACTACGAGCAGTACTTC.

V gene TRBV7-6 combines with J gene TRBJ2-1; TRBD2 matches 9 bases. This CDR3 is built from 16 residues. J was trimmed by 1 base and V by 2 bases; bases with no gene match: 3. CDR1 is SGHVS and CDR2 is FNYEAQ in the germline V gene. CDR3 sequence reads: CASSLSSGESYNEQFF. The CDR3 nucleotides are TGTGCCAGCAGCTTATCTAGCGGGGAATCCTACAATGAGCAGTTCTTC.